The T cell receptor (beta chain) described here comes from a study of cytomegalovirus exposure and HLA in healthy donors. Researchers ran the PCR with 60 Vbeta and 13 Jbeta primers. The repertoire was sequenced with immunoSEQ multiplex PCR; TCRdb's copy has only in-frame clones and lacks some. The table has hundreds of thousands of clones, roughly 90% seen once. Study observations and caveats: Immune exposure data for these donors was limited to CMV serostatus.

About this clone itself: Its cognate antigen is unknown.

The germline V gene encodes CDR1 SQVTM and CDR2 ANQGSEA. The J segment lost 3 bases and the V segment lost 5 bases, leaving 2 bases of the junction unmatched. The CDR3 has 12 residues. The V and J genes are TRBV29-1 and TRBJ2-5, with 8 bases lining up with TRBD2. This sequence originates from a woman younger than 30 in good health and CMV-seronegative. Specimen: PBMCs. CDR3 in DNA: TGCAGCGTTCATAGCGGGGAAGAGACCCAGTACTTC. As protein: CSVHSGEETQYF.